Listed below are T cell receptor beta chains from one sample, sequenced in a study of T cells in Graves' hyperthyroidism and ophthalmopathy. MiXCR, run by TCRdb on the multiplex PCR reads, gives a single entry per CDR3 protein. Here the sample spans around 600,000 distinct CDR3 sequences, about a sixth being singletons. Sequenced material: blood. The receptors were gathered from a woman in her 30s with Graves' hyperthyroidism. CDR3s include the opening cysteine and the closing phenylalanine or tryptophan. A D gene is named only where the DNA matches it firmly. Size is stated for part of the rows, as once, few or many counts, or as a class when the clone is expanded.

clone_size: many; cdr3_length: 16; j_call: TRBJ2-3; d_call: TRBD1; v_call: TRBV7-2; cdr3_aa: CASSLSLTGVADTQYF; cdr3_nt: TGTGCCAGCAGCCTATCCCTGACAGGGGTAGCAGATACGCAGTATTTT
clone_size: many; cdr3_length: 15; j_call: TRBJ2-1; d_call: NA; v_call: TRBV12-3/TRBV12-4; cdr3_aa: CASRRFDRGGNEQFF; cdr3_nt: TGTGCCAGCAGACGCTTCGACAGGGGAGGGAATGAGCAGTTCTTC
clone_size: NA; cdr3_length: 15; j_call: TRBJ1-1; d_call: NA; v_call: TRBV18; cdr3_aa: CASSPEGQPNTEAFF; cdr3_nt: TGTGCCAGCTCACCAGAAGGACAGCCAAACACTGAAGCTTTCTTT
clone_size: few; cdr3_length: 15; j_call: TRBJ1-1; d_call: NA; v_call: TRBV9; cdr3_aa: CASSVVETANTEAFF; cdr3_nt: TGTGCCAGCAGCGTAGTGGAGACGGCGAACACTGAAGCTTTCTTT
clone_size: many; cdr3_length: 13; j_call: TRBJ2-5; d_call: TRBD1; v_call: TRBV2; cdr3_aa: CASRATGGRTQYF; cdr3_nt: TGTGCCAGCAGAGCAACAGGGGGGCGGACCCAGTACTTC
clone_size: NA; cdr3_length: 14; j_call: TRBJ1-2; d_call: NA; v_call: TRBV19; cdr3_aa: CASSRRGPSYGYTF; cdr3_nt: TGTGCCAGTAGCCGGAGGGGTCCCTCTTATGGCTACACCTTC
clone_size: many; cdr3_length: 16; j_call: TRBJ1-1; d_call: TRBD1; v_call: TRBV3-1; cdr3_aa: CASSQGRTGGVAEAFF; cdr3_nt: TGTGCCAGCAGCCAGGGAAGGACAGGGGGTGTGGCTGAAGCTTTCTTT
clone_size: many; cdr3_length: 12; j_call: TRBJ2-7; d_call: NA; v_call: TRBV20-1; cdr3_aa: CSAMESSYEQYF; cdr3_nt: TGCAGTGCTATGGAGAGCTCCTACGAGCAGTACTTC
clone_size: few; cdr3_length: 15; j_call: TRBJ2-1; d_call: NA; v_call: TRBV15; cdr3_aa: CATRESGRLYNEQFF; cdr3_nt: TGTGCCACCAGAGAGTCGGGAAGACTTTACAATGAGCAGTTCTTC
clone_size: many; cdr3_length: 15; j_call: TRBJ1-2; d_call: TRBD1; v_call: TRBV7-9; cdr3_aa: CASSLGTGGDYGYTF; cdr3_nt: TGTGCCAGCAGCTTAGGGACAGGGGGCGACTATGGCTACACCTTC
clone_size: NA; cdr3_length: 14; j_call: TRBJ2-1; d_call: TRBD2; v_call: TRBV2; cdr3_aa: CASSFSGSRNEQFF; cdr3_nt: TGTGCCAGCAGTTTTAGCGGGAGTCGCAATGAGCAGTTCTTC
clone_size: many; cdr3_length: 16; j_call: TRBJ2-3; d_call: TRBD2; v_call: TRBV7-8; cdr3_aa: CASSLVTSGGVGTQYF; cdr3_nt: TGTGCCAGCAGCTTGGTTACTAGCGGGGGGGTCGGTACGCAGTATTTT
clone_size: once; cdr3_length: 15; j_call: TRBJ2-1; d_call: NA; v_call: TRBV27; cdr3_aa: CASTQTRLDYNEQFF; cdr3_nt: TGTGCCAGCACCCAGACTAGACTCGACTACAATGAGCAGTTCTTC
clone_size: many; cdr3_length: 15; j_call: TRBJ2-3; d_call: NA; v_call: TRBV12-3/TRBV12-4; cdr3_aa: CASTGMSGVADTQYF; cdr3_nt: TGTGCCAGCACCGGGATGTCGGGAGTGGCCGATACGCAGTATTTT
clone_size: many; cdr3_length: 13; j_call: TRBJ1-2; d_call: TRBD1; v_call: TRBV20-1; cdr3_aa: CSARMDRDYGYTF; cdr3_nt: TGCAGTGCTAGAATGGACAGGGACTATGGCTACACCTTC
clone_size: few; cdr3_length: 16; j_call: TRBJ2-7; d_call: TRBD2; v_call: TRBV6-5; cdr3_aa: CASSILGLQSSYEQYF; cdr3_nt: TGTGCCAGCAGTATACTGGGACTACAGAGCTCCTACGAGCAGTACTTC
clone_size: many; cdr3_length: 16; j_call: TRBJ2-5; d_call: TRBD1; v_call: TRBV7-2; cdr3_aa: CASSLTNGQGSETQYF; cdr3_nt: TGTGCCAGCAGCTTAACGAATGGACAGGGGTCGGAGACCCAGTACTTC
clone_size: NA; cdr3_length: 16; j_call: TRBJ2-7; d_call: TRBD1; v_call: TRBV29-1; cdr3_aa: CSAASLPGQGAYEQYF; cdr3_nt: TGCAGCGCCGCGTCTTTACCGGGACAGGGGGCCTACGAGCAGTACTTC
clone_size: NA; cdr3_length: 15; j_call: TRBJ2-7; d_call: TRBD2; v_call: TRBV7-2; cdr3_aa: CASSLKREGRNEQYF; cdr3_nt: TGTGCCAGCAGCTTAAAGCGGGAGGGCCGCAACGAGCAGTACTTC
clone_size: many; cdr3_length: 14; j_call: TRBJ2-1; d_call: TRBD1; v_call: TRBV30; cdr3_aa: CAWRTGTGDNEQFF; cdr3_nt: TGTGCCTGGAGAACCGGGACAGGGGACAATGAGCAGTTCTTC
clone_size: many; cdr3_length: 16; j_call: TRBJ2-1; d_call: NA; v_call: TRBV7-9; cdr3_aa: CASSLTPGGWNNEQFF; cdr3_nt: TGTGCCAGCAGCTTAACCCCGGGGGGCTGGAACAATGAGCAGTTCTTC
clone_size: NA; cdr3_length: 16; j_call: TRBJ2-2; d_call: NA; v_call: TRBV9; cdr3_aa: CASSVDGFQNTGELFF; cdr3_nt: TGTGCCAGCAGCGTAGATGGTTTCCAGAACACCGGGGAGCTGTTTTTT
clone_size: many; cdr3_length: 17; j_call: TRBJ2-2; d_call: NA; v_call: TRBV7-3; cdr3_aa: CASSLRRGRGDTGELFF; cdr3_nt: TGTGCCAGCAGCTTACGGAGGGGGCGAGGGGACACCGGGGAGCTGTTTTTT
clone_size: few; cdr3_length: 12; j_call: TRBJ2-3; d_call: NA; v_call: TRBV4-3; cdr3_aa: CASSQDRNTQYF; cdr3_nt: TGCGCCAGCAGCCAAGACAGGAATACGCAGTATTTT
clone_size: few; cdr3_length: 15; j_call: TRBJ2-7; d_call: TRBD2; v_call: TRBV13; cdr3_aa: CASSLGLESSYEQYF; cdr3_nt: TGTGCCAGCAGCCTCGGACTAGAAAGTTCGTACGAGCAGTACTTC
clone_size: many; cdr3_length: 13; j_call: TRBJ2-5; d_call: NA; v_call: TRBV20-1; cdr3_aa: CSARDPWGETQYF; cdr3_nt: TGCAGTGCTAGGGATCCTTGGGGGGAGACCCAGTACTTC
clone_size: NA; cdr3_length: 15; j_call: TRBJ2-7; d_call: TRBD2; v_call: TRBV12-3/TRBV12-4; cdr3_aa: CASSFGLAGGREQYF; cdr3_nt: TGTGCCAGCAGTTTCGGACTAGCGGGAGGACGTGAGCAGTACTTC
clone_size: many; cdr3_length: 16; j_call: TRBJ1-1; d_call: NA; v_call: TRBV7-3; cdr3_aa: CASSFRGGTMSTEAFF; cdr3_nt: TGTGCCAGCAGCTTTAGAGGGGGGACCATGAGCACTGAAGCTTTCTTT
clone_size: NA; cdr3_length: 14; j_call: TRBJ2-2; d_call: NA; v_call: TRBV5-1; cdr3_aa: CASSLLMAAGELFF; cdr3_nt: TGCGCCAGCAGCTTGCTTATGGCGGCCGGGGAGCTGTTTTTT
clone_size: many; cdr3_length: 13; j_call: TRBJ2-5; d_call: TRBD2; v_call: TRBV18; cdr3_aa: CASSPGTSETQYF; cdr3_nt: TGTGCCAGCTCACCCGGGACTAGTGAGACCCAGTACTTC
clone_size: NA; cdr3_length: 16; j_call: TRBJ2-1; d_call: TRBD2; v_call: TRBV14; cdr3_aa: CASSSRASGLNNEQFF; cdr3_nt: TGTGCCAGCAGCTCACGGGCTAGCGGGCTGAACAATGAGCAGTTCTTC
clone_size: many; cdr3_length: 12; j_call: TRBJ1-1; d_call: NA; v_call: TRBV28; cdr3_aa: CASSLSWTEAFF; cdr3_nt: TGTGCCAGCAGTTTATCCTGGACTGAAGCTTTCTTT
clone_size: few; cdr3_length: 15; j_call: TRBJ2-5; d_call: TRBD1; v_call: TRBV6-1; cdr3_aa: CASSSTGTEGETQYF; cdr3_nt: TGTGCCAGCAGTTCTACCGGGACAGAGGGGGAGACCCAGTACTTC
clone_size: NA; cdr3_length: 15; j_call: TRBJ1-5; d_call: NA; v_call: TRBV7-2; cdr3_aa: CASSGKEGLNQPQHF; cdr3_nt: TGTGCCAGCAGCGGGAAGGAGGGGCTCAATCAGCCCCAGCATTTT
clone_size: few; cdr3_length: 15; j_call: TRBJ2-7; d_call: NA; v_call: TRBV27; cdr3_aa: CASSLSPARSYEQYF; cdr3_nt: TGTGCCAGCAGTTTATCTCCGGCCAGATCCTACGAGCAGTACTTC
clone_size: many; cdr3_length: 17; j_call: TRBJ2-7; d_call: TRBD2; v_call: TRBV29-1; cdr3_aa: CSVLKRELGLSSYEQYF; cdr3_nt: TGCAGCGTCCTTAAGCGGGAACTTGGCTTGAGCTCCTACGAGCAGTACTTC
clone_size: few; cdr3_length: 16; j_call: TRBJ2-3; d_call: NA; v_call: TRBV3-1; cdr3_aa: CASSQVPDASTDTQYF; cdr3_nt: TGTGCCAGCAGCCAAGTTCCGGACGCCTCCACAGATACGCAGTATTTT